This T cell receptor beta chain was captured in a study of CD8 T cells in ankylosing spondylitis (dated by TCRdb to the late 2010s). Turning to the overall study: To find TCR variants linked to disease, the study profiled T cell receptor beta repertoires in ankylosing spondylitis patients and healthy donors. Samples of peripheral blood were taken, and for ankylosing spondylitis patients, synovial fluid was collected as well. The whole study cohort included 85 to 120 healthy donors and around 25 ankylosing spondylitis patients.

This clonotype was counted many times. The target of this receptor is not known. Within one base of it there is no much larger clone, and no base qualities were kept. The research as a whole found: In peripheral blood, the disease-linked clones were found at relatively low frequencies and had a CD8+ phenotype. Some of the motif variants had been reported before in the synovial fluid and blood of reactive arthritis patients, a finding that suggests common disease-initiation mechanisms. A TCR beta motif made up of 7 to 9 highly homologous amino acid variants appeared to be characteristic of blood from ankylosing spondylitis patients. The disease-linked clones were reported as significantly enriched in matched synovial fluid samples from ankylosing spondylitis patients.

Instrument used: Illumina HiSeq 2500. Quantitative 5'-RACE with molecular barcodes was used to prepare TCR beta libraries. Per the authors' processing: To identify disease-linked TCR variants, a new computational method was used, one built on a probabilistic model of VDJ rearrangement. TCRdb reanalyzed the raw reads on its own, using fastp at Q25 for trimming and MiXCR for clone calling, and kept in-frame beta chains. Duplicate CDR3 protein sequences are folded into a single record with the most common DNA and genes. TCRdb, rather than the study authors, made the V and J calls. This sample gives roughly 400,000 distinct CDR3 sequences in total; 20% to 25% of them show up just once. Jointly, the top ten make up roughly 16% of the sample. Based on the germline V gene, the CDR1 and CDR2 sequences are KGHSH and LQKENI. V and J are trimmed by 3 bases and 4 bases, and the gene matches miss 5 bases of the junction. Spanning cysteine to phenylalanine, the CDR3 consists of 14 amino acids. The kept DNA is CDR3 alone, 42 bases in frame from the first base.

Here the chain combines TRBV18 and TRBJ1-2, and TRBD1 matches 7 of the central bases. The sample taken for sequencing was blood, either unsorted or a sorted T cell fraction (not recorded which). This sequence was found in a male donor with ankylosing spondylitis. The CDR3 reads as follows: CASSPVGQVYGYTF. The bases are TGTGCCAGCTCACCGGTAGGACAGGTCTATGGCTACACCTTC.